This T cell receptor beta chain is drawn from a study of T cell changes during pregnancy in multiple sclerosis. TCRdb's copy holds only in-frame clones and misses some; the assay was immunoSEQ multiplex PCR. The table has about 67,000 clones, roughly 90% seen once; the top ten hold roughly 1.4%. Germline CDR1 SNHLY, CDR2 FYNNEI. With 10 bases removed from V and 1 base from J, the gap between germline ends came to 16 bases. The CDR3 covers 14 residues. The rearrangement links TRBV2 to TRBJ1-1; perhaps TRBD1 as D (6 bases). This TCR came from a female donor with multiple sclerosis, enrolled in a pregnancy study. The sample here was peripheral blood, taken in the second trimester of pregnancy. CDR3 sequence: CATTAGTRNTEAFF. CDR3 in DNA: TGTGCCACAACCGCCGGGACAAGGAACACTGAAGCTTTCTTT.